The 24 T cell receptor beta chains below all came from one sample that was sequenced in a study of PD-1 blockade in mismatch repair-deficient tumors. This table comes from immunoSEQ multiplex PCR, and its TCRdb copy is limited to in-frame clones, with some not included. This table holds approximately 37,000 clones, 85% found once. The material was peripheral blood, obtained less than 95 weeks after starting pembrolizumab. The receptors were gathered from an adult with mismatch repair-deficient cancer.

This chain connects TRBV29-1 to TRBJ2-3; D is possibly TRBD2 (6 bases). Germline values: CDR1 SQVTM, CDR2 ANQGSEA. V was shortened by 7 bases and J by 4 bases, with 18 bases between the two germline ends. The CDR3 sequence is 14 residues long. Written as DNA, the CDR3 is TGCAGCGCCTTTCCGGGGGATCGTTCAGATACGCAGTATTTT. Translation gives CSAFPGDRSDTQYF.

This chain links TRBV5-6 with TRBJ1-1; D gene unclear. The germline V gene encodes CDR1 SGHDT and CDR2 YYEEEE. The CDR3 consists of 15 residues. V was pared by 3 bases and J by 5 bases, with 17 bases between. CDR3 sequence reads: CASSSGRAVGTEAFF. The CDR3, as DNA: TGTGCCAGCAGCTCCGGGCGGGCCGTGGGAACTGAAGCTTTCTTT. Drawing the rest from reference TRBV5-6 and TRBJ1-1, the complete variable domain is DAGVTQSPTHLIKTRGQQVTLRCSPKSGHDTVSWYQQALGQGPQFIFQYYEEEERQRGNFPDRFSGHQFPNYSSELNVNALLLGDSALYLCASSSGRAVGTEAFFGQGTRLTVV.

This chain connects TRBV10-3 to TRBJ2-1, with D possibly matching TRBD2 (5 bases). The CDR3 runs 15 residues. Germline CDR1 ENHRY, CDR2 SYGVKD. Trimming took 4 bases from V and 2 from J, leaving 12 bases between them. The CDR3 DNA is TGTGCCATCAGTGTCCCAAGCGGAGCCTACAATGAGCAGTTCTTC. This gives the protein CAISVPSGAYNEQFF.

V gene TRBV6-4 combines with J gene TRBJ2-3; D remains unclear. Germline V lookup: CDR1 MRHNA, CDR2 SNTAGT. Trimming removed 5 bases from V and 3 bases from J, with 12 bases in between. CDR3 length: 14 amino acids. The CDR3 here is CASSPSRSTDTQYF. DNA of the CDR3: TGTGCCAGCAGTCCCTCCCGAAGTACAGATACGCAGTATTTT.

The chain joins TRBV18 to TRBJ1-1; D is ambiguous. CDR1 is KGHSH and CDR2 is LQKENI in the germline V gene. V lost 5 bases and J 1 base, leaving 8 bases between the germline ends. The CDR3 runs 13 residues. CDR3 nucleotide sequence: TGTGCCAGCTCAACAGTCCCGAACACTGAAGCTTTCTTT. It encodes CASSTVPNTEAFF.

The chain links TRBV5-1 to TRBJ2-3, with D perhaps matching TRBD1 or TRBD2 (5 bases each). CDR3 size: 15 residues. Germline CDR1 is SGHRS and CDR2 is YFSETQ. V was pared by 3 bases and J by 1 base, with 12 bases between. CDR3 DNA: TGCGCCAGCAGCTCCTTGGGGGTTGGCACAGATACGCAGTATTTT. This encodes CASSSLGVGTDTQYF.

This clone has a single count. J is TRBJ1-6 and V is TRBV14; D gene ambiguous. Germline V gene data show CDR1 as SGHDN and CDR2 as FVKESK. Trimming took off 0 bases at V and 11 bases at J, with 8 bases between the two ends. The CDR3 consists of 13 residues. DNA for the CDR3: TGTGCCAGCAGCCAAGAATCTATGGCACCCCTCCACTTT. Its protein is CASSQESMAPLHF.

This rearrangement joins TRBV10-3 to TRBJ2-6; tentatively, D is TRBD1 or TRBD2 (5 bases each). The CDR3 consists of 17 residues. The V end was cut by 2 bases, the J end by 2 bases, with 13 bases between. Germline V gene sequence: CDR1 ENHRY, CDR2 SYGVKD. CDR3 region: CAISEIPGTAGANVLTF. The CDR3 nucleotides read TGTGCCATCAGTGAGATTCCAGGGACGGCTGGGGCCAACGTCCTGACTTTC.

The chain combines TRBV10-3 with TRBJ2-5, with D perhaps matching TRBD1 (6 bases). CDR3 length: 14 amino acids. The V gene lost 10 bases and the J gene lost 5 bases, with 20 bases spanning the gap. The germline CDR1 and CDR2 sequences are ENHRY and SYGVKD. In DNA form, the CDR3 reads TGTGCCAGTCAGGCAGGACAGTCTCTGGAGACCCAGTACTTC. Translation gives CASQAGQSLETQYF.

This sequence joins TRBV29-1 and TRBJ1-4, with D maybe TRBD1 (6 bases). Germline CDR1 is SQVTM and CDR2 is ANQGSEA. V was clipped by 6 bases and J by 0 bases, with 11 bases between them. The CDR3 has 14 amino acids. The CDR3 nucleotides are TGCAGCGTCCTGGACAGAGCAACTAATGAAAAACTGTTTTTT. Amino acids: CSVLDRATNEKLFF.

This clone was detected only a few times. This rearrangement joins TRBV5-8 to TRBJ1-5; perhaps TRBD1 as D (5 bases). The CDR3 totals 12 residues. The V gene lost 3 bases and the J gene lost 5 bases, with 6 bases spanning the gap. Germline V gene data show CDR1 as SGHTS and CDR2 as YDEGEE. This CDR3 is CASSWGDQPQHF. As DNA, the CDR3 is TGTGCCAGCAGCTGGGGGGATCAGCCCCAGCATTTT.

The chain carries TRBV9 and TRBJ1-4; 9 bases are a match to TRBD1. Germline assignment: CDR1 SGDLS and CDR2 YYNGEE. Germline trimming cut 3 bases from V and 5 bases from J; bases unmatched to any gene: 2. This CDR3 region has 14 residues. CDR3 bases: TGTGCCAGCAGCGGCGGGACAGGGAATGAAAAACTGTTTTTT. This sequence encodes CASSGGTGNEKLFF.

The V gene is TRBV11-3, the J gene TRBJ2-7; no reliable D call. There are 11 residues in the CDR3. V lost 11 bases to trimming and J lost 6 bases, with 14 bases between them. From germline, CDR1 is SGHNT and CDR2 YENEEA. The CDR3 DNA reads TGTGCCCGCTTTTTTGGGGTCGAGCAGTACTTC. Its translation: CARFFGVEQYF.

The rearrangement joins TRBV9 to TRBJ1-3; 7 bases map to TRBD1. Germline V CDR1 and CDR2: SGDLS, YYNGEE. The CDR3 consists of 16 residues. V dropped 4 bases and J dropped 2; count of bases not matched to a gene: 9. CDR3: CASSKSQGVTGNTIYF. CDR3 DNA sequence: TGTGCCAGCAGCAAATCGCAGGGGGTAACTGGAAACACCATATATTTT.

The chain uses TRBV5-1 and TRBJ1-4, with D maybe TRBD1 (5 bases). Per germline, CDR1 SGHRS and CDR2 YFSETQ. V shed 4 bases and J shed 6 bases, with 16 bases lying between them. The CDR3 spans 15 residues. This CDR3 is CASSPHADTDEKLFF. The CDR3, as DNA: TGCGCCAGCAGCCCCCACGCGGACACAGATGAAAAACTGTTTTTT.

V and J are TRBV4-1 and TRBJ2-1; 13 bases map to TRBD2. Germline values: CDR1 MGHRA, CDR2 YSYEKL. Unmatched junction bases numbered 14, after V lost 4 bases and J lost 5 bases. The CDR3 is made up of 19 amino acids. The CDR3: CASSPPTSGRAPNNNEQFF. For the CDR3, the DNA is TGCGCCAGCAGCCCTCCCACTAGCGGGAGGGCACCGAACAACAATGAGCAGTTCTTC.

CDR3 nucleotide sequence: TGCGCCAGCAGCTTGGTCGGGGTCAATGAGCAGTTCTTC. This translates into CASSLVGVNEQFF. The rearrangement joins TRBV5-1 to TRBJ2-1, with D perhaps TRBD2 (5 bases). Trimming left V 0 bases short and J 6 bases short, with 7 bases between. CDR3 length equals 13 residues. Germline V CDR1 and CDR2: SGHRS, YFSETQ.

The rearrangement uses TRBV7-2 and TRBJ1-5; D perhaps matches TRBD1 (5 bases). The CDR3 has 14 amino acids. Germline V lookup: CDR1 SGHTA, CDR2 FQGNSA. Trimming removed 10 bases at V and 6 bases at J, with 19 bases between. Here the CDR3 DNA reads TGTGCCAACGCGTCGGGCAGGGCCATTCAGCCCCAGCATTTT. Its translation is CANASGRAIQPQHF.

For this clone: The same CDR3 is also encoded by other DNA sequences in this sample. This chain connects TRBV2 to TRBJ2-3; 7 bases line up with TRBD1. The V gene end was trimmed by 6 bases and the J gene end by 2 bases; junction bases not matched to a gene: 2. This CDR3 contains 13 residues. Germline V gene sequence: CDR1 SNHLY, CDR2 FYNNEI. Written as DNA, the CDR3 is TGTGCCAGCAGAACAGGGGCCACAGATACGCAGTATTTT. Protein product: CASRTGATDTQYF.

This clone was seen only once. The V and J genes are TRBV4-2 and TRBJ2-7; no reliable D call. Germline lookup yields CDR1 LGHNA and CDR2 YNFKEQ. This CDR3 has 15 amino acids. Trimming cost V 4 bases and J 0 bases, with 13 bases left between them. The DNA of the CDR3 is TGTGCCAGCAGCCCTAAAACCGGGTTCTCCTACGAGCAGTACTTC. It codes for CASSPKTGFSYEQYF.

The rearrangement joins TRBV4-1 to TRBJ2-7; D unresolved. Germline V gene lookup returns CDR1 MGHRA and CDR2 YSYEKL. Trimming removed 3 bases at V and 6 bases at J, with 12 bases between. The CDR3 runs 13 residues. This CDR3 is CASSQGLGSEQYF. The CDR3, as DNA: TGCGCCAGCAGCCAGGGCCTCGGCAGCGAGCAGTACTTC.

The rearrangement joins TRBV6-1 to TRBJ2-7; 10 bases map to TRBD2. V dropped 5 bases and J dropped 6; count of bases not matched to a gene: 4. The CDR3 is 13 amino acids. Germline V gene data show CDR1 as MNHNS and CDR2 as SASEGT. The CDR3 sequence is CASSLAGVAEQYF. In DNA, the CDR3 is TGTGCCAGCAGTCTAGCGGGAGTCGCCGAGCAGTACTTC.

The rearrangement uses TRBV30 and TRBJ1-2; the match to TRBD1 covers 7 bases. Germline CDR1 is GTSNPN and CDR2 is SVGIG (reference sequence). This CDR3 region has 15 residues. V lost 3 bases and J lost 1; bases outside the gene matches: 8. The CDR3 DNA is TGTGCCTGGAGCCCCGGACAGGCACATAACTATGGCTACACCTTC. Translating gives CAWSPGQAHNYGYTF.

This chain joins TRBV5-6 and TRBJ1-1; no clear D gene. This CDR3 has 12 amino acids. V was pared by 7 bases and J by 0 bases, with 7 bases between. Germline V lookup: CDR1 SGHDT, CDR2 YYEEEE. The CDR3 loop is CASGGVNTEAFF. The DNA for the CDR3 is TGTGCCAGCGGTGGTGTGAACACTGAAGCTTTCTTT.